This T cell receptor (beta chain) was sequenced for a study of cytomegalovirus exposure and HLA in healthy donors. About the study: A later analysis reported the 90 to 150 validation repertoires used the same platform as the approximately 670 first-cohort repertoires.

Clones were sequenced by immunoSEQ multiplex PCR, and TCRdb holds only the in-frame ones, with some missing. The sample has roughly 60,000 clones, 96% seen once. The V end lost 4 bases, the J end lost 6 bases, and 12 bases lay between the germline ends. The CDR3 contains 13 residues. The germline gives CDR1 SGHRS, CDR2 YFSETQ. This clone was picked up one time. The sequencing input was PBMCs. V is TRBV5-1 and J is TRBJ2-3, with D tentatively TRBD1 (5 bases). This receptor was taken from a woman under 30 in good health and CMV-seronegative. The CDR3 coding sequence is TGCGCCAGCAGCCTACGAACAGGCGATACGCAGTATTTT. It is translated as CASSLRTGDTQYF. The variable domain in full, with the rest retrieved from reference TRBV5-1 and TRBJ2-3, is KAGVTQTPRYLIKTRGQQVTLSCSPISGHRSVSWYQQTPGQGLQFLFEYFSETQRNKGNFPGRFSGRQFSNSRSEMNVSTLELGDSALYLCASSLRTGDTQYFGPGTRLTVL.